What follows are 19 T cell receptor beta chains derived from one specimen sequenced in a study of T cells in Graves' hyperthyroidism and ophthalmopathy. Amplified regions were TCR beta CDR3 sequences from RNA transcripts. TCR CDR3 regions were first amplified by RT-PCR with HTBI primers. TCRdb fed the multiplex PCR reads into MiXCR, producing one record per CDR3 protein. The profile covers under 550,000 distinct CDR3 sequences, with just under 20% appearing a single time and approximately 50% taken by the ten largest. The sequenced sample consisted of blood. The receptors were sampled from a man between 35 and 55 years old with Graves' ophthalmopathy.

This clonotype was observed a few times. The chain uses TRBV30 and TRBJ2-3; TRBD2 is a possible D gene (5 bases). The CDR3 contains 13 residues. Trimming removed 5 bases at V and 5 bases at J, with 14 bases between. Germline CDR1 reads GTSNPN; CDR2 reads SVGIG (reference sequence). CDR3 coding DNA: TGTGCCTGGGCGGGCCCTCTGGGAGATACGCAGTATTTT. This translates into CAWAGPLGDTQYF.

This clonotype showed up just a few times. The chain links TRBV12-3 or TRBV12-4 to TRBJ2-3, with D perhaps matching TRBD1 (5 bases). The CDR3 sequence is 15 residues long. The ends were cut back, 3 bases at V and 2 bases at J, with 12 bases in the middle. This chain's CDR3 is CASSFRQGDTDTQYF. The CDR3 DNA is TGTGCCAGCAGTTTTAGGCAGGGCGACACAGATACGCAGTATTTT.

This clonotype was observed a handful of times. The chain couples TRBV12-3 or TRBV12-4 to TRBJ2-1; D is possibly TRBD1 or TRBD2 (5 bases each). V lost 3 bases, J lost 4 bases, and 13 bases lay in between. The CDR3 has 15 amino acids. CDR3 sequence reads: CASSFRGDGYNEQFF. The CDR3 DNA sequence: TGTGCCAGCAGTTTTAGAGGGGACGGATACAATGAGCAGTTCTTC.

There are many counts of this clonotype. The V and J genes are TRBV7-8 and TRBJ2-7; 7 bases fit TRBD1. V was pared by 4 bases and J by 4 bases, with 7 bases of the junction left unmatched. The CDR3 extends over 14 amino acids. Per germline, CDR1 SGHVS and CDR2 FQNEAQ. CDR3 DNA: TGTGCCAGCAGCTCGGGGCGACAGGGTTACGAGCAGTACTTC. This gives the protein CASSSGRQGYEQYF.

The V and J genes are TRBV7-9 and TRBJ1-2, with 7 bases that match TRBD1. V trimming: 4 bases; J trimming: 1 base; junction bases outside the gene matches: 3. CDR1 and CDR2 (germline): SEHNR, FQNEAQ (reference sequence). CDR3 length equals 14 residues. CDR3 sequence: CASSSNRGNYGYTF. CDR3 nucleotides: TGTGCCAGCAGCTCCAACAGGGGTAACTATGGCTACACCTTC. Looking up the rest from reference TRBV7-9 and TRBJ1-2 gives the full variable domain: DTGVSQNPRHKITKRGQNVTFRCDPISEHNRLYWYRQTLGQGPEFLTYFQNEAQLEKSRLLSDRFSAERPKGSFSTLEIQRTEQGDSAMYLCASSSNRGNYGYTFGSGTRLTVV.

This clonotype was found many times. This chain uses TRBV27 with TRBJ2-7; either TRBD1 or TRBD2 may supply D (5 bases each). V was shortened by 5 bases and J by 4 bases, with 12 bases between the two germline ends. Germline V gives CDR1 MNHEY, CDR2 SMNVEV (reference sequence). The CDR3 is made up of 13 amino acids. The CDR3 bases are TGTGCCAGCAGTCCCTCGGGACCATACGAGCAGTACTTC. It specifies CASSPSGPYEQYF.

This clonotype was seen just once. CDR3 DNA sequence: TGTGCCAGTAGGAAACAGGTCCGGGCTAATGAAAAACTGTTTTTT. It translates to CASRKQVRANEKLFF. The V call is TRBV19, the J call TRBJ1-4; TRBD1 might be the D (5 bases). The CDR3 totals 15 residues. Germline V CDR1 and CDR2: LNHDA, SQIVND (reference sequence). V was pared by 6 bases and J by 3 bases, with 14 bases between.

This clonotype was counted only a few times. The chain carries TRBV3-1 and TRBJ1-4; D uncertain. The CDR3 extends over 18 amino acids. Looked up from germline, CDR1 is LGHDT and CDR2 is YNNKEL (reference sequence). Trimming cost V 0 bases and J 7 bases, with 21 bases left between them. The CDR3 loop reads CASSQDLRRQSVSEKLFF. As DNA, the CDR3 is TGTGCCAGCAGCCAAGATCTACGACGCCAGTCAGTTAGTGAAAAACTGTTTTTT.

In this sample, this clonotype turned up many times. The genes are TRBV3-1 and TRBJ1-1; 7 bases agree with TRBD1. There are 15 residues in the CDR3. Per the germline V gene, CDR1 is LGHDT and CDR2 is YNNKEL (reference sequence). Trimming took 1 base from V and 3 from J; bases not matched to a gene: 5. The CDR3 sequence is CASSQAGTAHTEAFF. CDR3 DNA: TGTGCCAGCAGCCAAGCCGGGACAGCACACACTGAAGCTTTCTTT. The complete variable domain, with remaining parts taken from reference TRBV3-1 and TRBJ1-1, reads DTAVSQTPKYLVTQMGNDKSIKCEQNLGHDTMYWYKQDSKKFLKIMFSYNNKELIINETVPNRFSPKSPDKAHLNLHINSLELGDSAVYFCASSQAGTAHTEAFFGQGTRLTVV.

The chain uses TRBV27 and TRBJ1-5; 8 positions match TRBD1. Per the germline V gene, CDR1 is MNHEY and CDR2 is SMNVEV (reference sequence). After removal of 6 bases from V and 7 bases from J, the junction contained 5 bases not matched to a gene. This CDR3 has 13 amino acids. The CDR3, as DNA: TGTGCCAGCAGGCTAGACAGGGGCCAGCCCCAGCATTTT. Translated: CASRLDRGQPQHF.

With regard to this clonotype: With a much larger clone just one base away, this may be a read error. The chain links TRBV5-1 to TRBJ2-1; 7 nucleotides match TRBD2. Matching the DNA end better, TRBJ2-7 makes the J call doubtful. CDR3 size: 14 residues. Germline V lookup: CDR1 SGHRS, CDR2 YFSETQ. The CDR3 protein is CASSLSGANNEQYF. For the CDR3, the DNA is TGCGCCAGCAGCTTGAGCGGGGCCAACAATGAGCAGTACTTC.

This clonotype was counted only a few times. The genes are TRBV6-5 and TRBJ1-2; 9 positions agree with TRBD1. Germline-derived CDR1 and CDR2 are MNHEY and SVGAGI. V was pared by 5 bases and J by 4 bases, with 8 bases of the junction left unmatched. This CDR3 comprises 15 residues. The CDR3 is CASSPLGTGTYGYTF. In DNA, the CDR3 is TGTGCCAGCAGTCCGCTCGGGACAGGGACCTATGGCTACACCTTC.

This clonotype came up many times. The V gene is TRBV30, the J gene TRBJ1-4, with D tentatively TRBD1 (6 bases). The CDR3 has 15 amino acids. The germline V gene encodes CDR1 GTSNPN and CDR2 SVGIG (reference sequence). The ends were cut back, 0 bases at V and 4 bases at J, with 12 bases in the middle. In nucleotides, the CDR3 is TGTGCCTGGAGTGTAAACAGGGTCGGTAATGAAAAACTGTTTTTT. It yields the protein CAWSVNRVGNEKLFF.

The rearrangement links TRBV12-3 or TRBV12-4 to TRBJ2-2; 10 bases agree with TRBD1. The CDR3 sequence is 22 residues long. With 4 bases clipped from V and 1 base from J, the junction kept 21 bases outside the gene matches. CDR3 sequence (DNA): TGTGCCAGCAGTTCCTACCTACCCGACAGGGGGCGATCCCCTTTGAACACCGGGGAGCTGTTTTTT. Protein sequence: CASSSYLPDRGRSPLNTGELFF.

The chain links TRBV18 to TRBJ1-5, with 8 nucleotides matching TRBD1. Germline V gene lookup returns CDR1 KGHSH and CDR2 LQKENI. V lost 2 bases, J lost 6 bases, and 9 bases stayed unmatched. This CDR3 comprises 16 residues. This CDR3 is CASSPEGQGAAQPQHF. The CDR3, as DNA: TGTGCCAGCTCACCAGAAGGGCAGGGGGCAGCTCAGCCCCAGCATTTT.

The V call is TRBV6-5, the J call TRBJ2-7; D might be TRBD2 (5 bases). CDR1 is MNHEY, CDR2 SVGAGI, per germline. Trimming shortened V by 0 bases and J by 0 bases, and 18 bases separated the two germline ends. The CDR3 runs 18 residues. The CDR3 loop reads CASSYSVFSGEGSYEQYF. The CDR3, as DNA: TGTGCCAGCAGTTACTCGGTTTTTTCGGGTGAGGGCTCCTACGAGCAGTACTTC.

This clonotype was seen repeatedly, ten times or more. The chain employs TRBV3-1 and TRBJ1-4; 11 bases map to TRBD1. The CDR3 sequence is 16 residues long. Germline assignment: CDR1 LGHDT and CDR2 YNNKEL (reference sequence). V was clipped by 0 bases and J by 7 bases; unmatched bases: 4. The CDR3 nucleotides are TGTGCCAGCAGCCAAGATATTGGGACAGGGGGTGAAAAACTGTTTTTT. Translating it yields CASSQDIGTGGEKLFF.

This chain joins TRBV9 and TRBJ2-1; the D gene is possibly TRBD2 (6 bases). The CDR3 spans 19 residues. Germline CDR1 is SGDLS and CDR2 is YYNGEE. The V end was cut by 4 bases, the J end by 0 bases, with 23 bases between. Here the CDR3 reads CASSPSVLLATSSYNEQFF. The DNA for the CDR3 is TGTGCCAGCAGCCCATCGGTCCTCCTAGCGACTAGCTCCTACAATGAGCAGTTCTTC.

This clonotype was recorded many times. This chain uses TRBV11-1 with TRBJ2-2; no definite D call. The germline CDR1 and CDR2 sequences are SGHAT and FQDESV (reference sequence). Trimming shortened V by 4 bases and J by 5 bases, and 11 bases separated the two germline ends. The CDR3 has 14 amino acids. This CDR3 reads CASSYSWRTGELFF. DNA for the CDR3: TGTGCCAGCAGCTACTCTTGGCGAACCGGGGAGCTGTTTTTT.